The 28 T cell receptor beta chains in this list originate from one sample, sequenced in a study of shared clonotypes between healthy human individuals. Clones were read by immunoSEQ multiplex PCR, and TCRdb kept only the in-frame ones, dropping some. Of around 500,000 clones in the sample, roughly three quarters were seen once. Sequencing was carried out using PBMCs. These receptor sequences come from a middle-aged woman in good health. Some clones in this sample may be carry-over from other donors' samples.

J is TRBJ1-2 and V is TRBV19, with 9 bases matching TRBD1. The germline CDR1 and CDR2 sequences are LNHDA and SQIVND (reference sequence). The CDR3 is made up of 15 amino acids. Trimming took 3 bases from V and 7 from J; bases not matched to a gene: 9. Here the CDR3 DNA reads TGTGCCAGTAGTATCGCACAGGGGGCGGTCGGTGGCTACACCTTC. This translates into CASSIAQGAVGGYTF.

A note on this clone: The sample has other DNA sequences that encode this CDR3 too. This chain joins TRBV7-6 and TRBJ2-3; D unresolved. Trimming removed 1 base at V and 6 bases at J, with 11 bases between. The CDR3 runs to 14 residues. The germline V gene has CDR1 SGHVS and CDR2 FNYEAQ. The CDR3 nucleotides read TGTGCCAGCAGCTTAGGAGGTCGTGGGGATACGCAGTATTTT. Translation: CASSLGGRGDTQYF. The full variable domain, with the rest looked up from reference TRBV7-6 and TRBJ2-3, is GAGVSQSPRYKVTKRGQDVALRCDPISGHVSLYWYRQALGQGPEFLTYFNYEAQQDKSGLPNDRFSAERPEGSISTLTIQRTEQRDSAMYRCASSLGGRGDTQYFGPGTRLTVL.

The chain combines TRBV28 with TRBJ2-3, with no clear D. Per the germline V gene, CDR1 is MDHEN and CDR2 is SYDVKM. The CDR3 is made up of 15 amino acids. The V end was cut by 4 bases, the J end by 1 base, with 12 bases between. The CDR3 protein is CASSSLVTGTDTQYF. The CDR3 DNA sequence: TGTGCCAGCAGTTCCCTCGTGACGGGCACAGATACGCAGTATTTT.

As for this clone: The identical CDR3 is also encoded by other nucleotide sequences in the sample. The chain couples TRBV6-5 to TRBJ1-2; D might be TRBD1 (6 bases). Looked up from germline, CDR1 is MNHEY and CDR2 is SVGAGI. V lost 6 bases to trimming and J lost 2 bases, with 10 bases between them. The CDR3 loop spans 13 amino acids. The CDR3 nucleotides are TGTGCCAGCAGCGCGGGGGCAAACTATGGCTACACCTTC. It translates to CASSAGANYGYTF.

This rearrangement joins TRBV28 to TRBJ2-7; D is unresolved. Germline V CDR1 and CDR2: MDHEN, SYDVKM. The germline V and J ends were trimmed by 2 bases and 2 bases, with 10 bases remaining between them. This CDR3 has 14 residues. CDR3 DNA sequence: TGTGCCAGCAGTTTAGCCCCAACAGCCTACGAGCAGTACTTC. Protein product: CASSLAPTAYEQYF.

The chain is built from TRBV19 and TRBJ2-1, with 7 bases that match TRBD2. J gave up 5 bases and V 2 bases, and 3 bases lay outside the gene matches. Germline V gene data show CDR1 as LNHDA and CDR2 as SQIVND (reference sequence). The CDR3 is 14 amino acids. The CDR3 DNA reads TGTGCCAGTAGTATACGGGGGGATAACAATGAGCAGTTCTTC. This sequence encodes CASSIRGDNNEQFF. Filled out from reference TRBV19 and TRBJ2-1, the complete variable domain reads DGGITQSPKYLFRKEGQNVTLSCEQNLNHDAMYWYRQDPGQGLRLIYYSQIVNDFQKGDIAEGYSVSREKKESFPLTVTSAQKNPTAFYLCASSIRGDNNEQFFGPGTRLTVL.

This clone was seen a single time. The CDR3 spells CASSLDGTYSYEQYF. CDR3 coding DNA: TGTGCCAGCAGCTTAGACGGGACCTACTCCTACGAGCAGTACTTC. The rearrangement uses TRBV7-3 and TRBJ2-7; TRBD1 or TRBD2 may be the D gene (5 bases each). Per germline, CDR1 SGHTA and CDR2 FQGTGA. This CDR3 contains 15 residues. V dropped 2 bases and J dropped 0 bases, with 11 bases sitting between them.

As for this clone: Other DNA sequences in the sample encode the same CDR3. The rearrangement uses TRBV5-1 and TRBJ2-5; 11 bases are a match to TRBD1. Germline V gene sequence: CDR1 SGHRS, CDR2 YFSETQ. V dropped 0 bases and J dropped 4; count of bases not matched to a gene: 2. The CDR3 consists of 15 residues. As DNA, the CDR3 is TGCGCCAGCAGCTTGGGGGACAGGGGGAGAGAGACCCAGTACTTC. Encoded protein: CASSLGDRGRETQYF.

This sequence joins TRBV11-2 and TRBJ2-2; TRBD2 might be the D (6 bases). This CDR3 has 15 amino acids. Trimming removed 10 bases from V and 1 base from J, with 16 bases in between. Germline V gives CDR1 SGHAT, CDR2 FQNNGV. The CDR3 loop is CATGLGSQNTGELFF. The DNA of the CDR3 is TGTGCCACCGGACTCGGGAGCCAGAACACCGGGGAGCTGTTTTTT.

The V call is TRBV19, the J call TRBJ1-5, with D unclear. The length of the CDR3 is 15 residues. CDR1 is LNHDA, CDR2 SQIVND, per germline (reference sequence). Trimming removed 1 base from V and 1 base from J, with 8 bases in between. The CDR3 protein is CASSIVARSNQPQHF. The CDR3 DNA reads as TGTGCCAGTAGTATAGTGGCCAGGAGCAATCAGCCCCAGCATTTT.

This chain joins TRBV5-4 and TRBJ1-1; D is uncertain. The CDR3 has 12 residues. Trimming took off 7 bases at V and 1 base at J, with 8 bases between the two ends. Germline V gene lookup returns CDR1 SGHNT and CDR2 YYREEE (reference sequence). The CDR3 bases are TGTGCCAGCGGCAGTCAGAACACTGAAGCTTTCTTT. Translation: CASGSQNTEAFF.

The chain recombines TRBV27 with TRBJ1-2; D is possibly TRBD1 (6 bases). V lost 6 bases and J 4 bases, leaving 15 bases between the germline ends. Germline V gives CDR1 MNHEY, CDR2 SMNVEV (reference sequence). The length of the CDR3 is 14 residues. The CDR3 is CASRKPTGSYGYTF. CDR3 nucleotide sequence: TGTGCCAGCAGGAAACCAACAGGGTCCTATGGCTACACCTTC.

To note about this clone: A clone one base away is much larger, so this may be a read error. Other DNA sequences in the same sample also yield this CDR3. The rearrangement joins TRBV29-1 to TRBJ2-7; tentatively, D is TRBD2 (5 bases). Germline V gene sequence: CDR1 SQVTM, CDR2 ANQGSEA. The CDR3 length is 12 residues. CDR3 coding DNA: TGTAGCGTTGTAGGCAGCTCCTACGAGCAGTACTTC. Translated, it gives CSVVGSSYEQYF.

This clone showed up just a few times. The chain combines TRBV5-1 with TRBJ2-1; no definite D call. CDR3 length equals 13 residues. V lost 1 base to trimming and J lost 7 bases, with 9 bases between them. Germline CDR1 SGHRS, CDR2 YFSETQ. The CDR3 here is CASSLSSENEQFF. CDR3 nucleotide sequence: TGCGCCAGCAGCTTGTCGTCCGAAAATGAGCAGTTCTTC.

The chain joins TRBV28 to TRBJ2-5; a possible D gene is TRBD2 (5 bases). Trimming removed 3 bases from V and 5 bases from J, with 10 bases in between. The germline V gene encodes CDR1 MDHEN and CDR2 SYDVKM. The CDR3 length is 13 residues. The CDR3 is CASSFVARETQYF. Here the CDR3 DNA reads TGTGCCAGCAGTTTCGTAGCGCGGGAGACCCAGTACTTC.

The genes are TRBV5-6 and TRBJ2-3; D gene unclear. Germline values: CDR1 SGHDT, CDR2 YYEEEE. V was trimmed by 0 bases and J by 2 bases, leaving 7 bases between them. This CDR3 spans 14 amino acids. CDR3 residues: CASSLVDHTDTQYF. DNA for the CDR3: TGTGCCAGCAGCTTGGTCGACCACACAGATACGCAGTATTTT.

The chain combines TRBV28 with TRBJ2-7; D is uncertain. The V gene's germline CDR1 is MDHEN and CDR2 SYDVKM. V was pared by 3 bases and J by 0 bases, with 12 bases between. The CDR3 covers 15 residues. Here the CDR3 DNA reads TGTGCCAGCAGTTTCTCGCACTACAGCTCCTACGAGCAGTACTTC. This encodes CASSFSHYSSYEQYF.

This clone was counted a few times. J is TRBJ1-4 and V is TRBV18, with D possibly matching TRBD1 (5 bases). V lost 1 base to trimming and J lost 8 bases, with 17 bases between them. Germline-derived CDR1 and CDR2 are KGHSH and LQKENI. CDR3 size: 16 residues. DNA for the CDR3: TGTGCCAGCTCACCACTAACAGGAGAACGTAGGGAAAAACTGTTTTTT. This encodes CASSPLTGERREKLFF.

This clone was seen a single time. V gene TRBV25-1 combines with J gene TRBJ1-2; D remains unclear. This CDR3 is built from 12 residues. Germline lookup yields CDR1 MGHDK and CDR2 SYGVNS. V was shortened by 2 bases and J by 8 bases, with 9 bases between the two germline ends. CDR3 region: CASSERDGGYTF. The DNA of the CDR3 is TGTGCCAGCAGTGAACGGGATGGAGGCTACACCTTC.

The chain employs TRBV19 and TRBJ2-2; TRBD2 matches 7 bases. This CDR3 region has 14 residues. V gave up 6 bases and J gave up 5 bases; unmatched junction bases: 6. The V gene's germline CDR1 is LNHDA and CDR2 SQIVND (reference sequence). This CDR3 reads CASSILSGTGELFF. The CDR3 nucleotides are TGTGCCAGTAGCATCCTTAGCGGGACCGGGGAGCTGTTTTTT. The full variable domain, its missing parts supplied by reference TRBV19 and TRBJ2-2, is DGGITQSPKYLFRKEGQNVTLSCEQNLNHDAMYWYRQDPGQGLRLIYYSQIVNDFQKGDIAEGYSVSREKKESFPLTVTSAQKNPTAFYLCASSILSGTGELFFGEGSRLTVL.

Regarding this clone: A far larger clone is one nucleotide away, so this likely arose from a read error. The V and J genes are TRBV2 and TRBJ1-5, with D perhaps matching TRBD1 (6 bases). Between the trimmed V and J ends, which lost 2 bases and 5 bases, there was a span of 10 bases. CDR3 length: 14 amino acids. Germline V gene sequence: CDR1 SNHLY, CDR2 FYNNEI. The CDR3 DNA follows: TGTGCCAGCAGTGAATTGGACAGCTATCAGCCCCAGCATTTT. Its translation is CASSELDSYQPQHF.

V usage is TRBV7-8 and J usage is TRBJ2-1; 10 bases are shared with TRBD2. CDR3 size: 14 residues. In germline, CDR1 is SGHVS, CDR2 FQNEAQ. The ends lost 4 bases at V and 6 bases at J; junction bases unmatched: 3. Here the CDR3 DNA reads TGTGCCAGCAGCTCCCGGACTAGCGGCAATGAGCAGTTCTTC. It encodes CASSSRTSGNEQFF.

This chain's CDR3 is CASSSLFGQPNTEAFF. As DNA, the CDR3 is TGTGCCAGCAGCTCCCTCTTTGGACAGCCGAACACTGAAGCTTTCTTT. The rearrangement joins TRBV5-4 to TRBJ1-1, with a tentative D call TRBD1 (6 bases). Trimming took off 3 bases at V and 1 base at J, with 16 bases between the two ends. In germline, CDR1 is SGHNT, CDR2 YYREEE (reference sequence). This CDR3 region has 16 residues.

This clone was counted many times. CDR3 nucleotide sequence: TGTGCCAGCAGCTTAGCTAGCGGGGCGGACATTCAGTACTTC. Translated: CASSLASGADIQYF. This chain links TRBV7-2 with TRBJ2-4; 8 bases agree with TRBD2. This CDR3 spans 14 amino acids. CDR1 is SGHTA and CDR2 is FQGNSA in the germline V gene. V was pared by 0 bases and J by 8 bases, with 3 bases of the junction left unmatched.

This chain uses TRBV19 with TRBJ1-3, with 7 bases lining up with TRBD1. The junction had 3 bases not matched to a gene; V was cut back by 4 bases and J by 0 bases. This CDR3 is built from 15 residues. Germline CDR1 is LNHDA and CDR2 is SQIVND (reference sequence). Written as DNA, the CDR3 is TGTGCCAGTAGTACGACAGGGAGCTCTGGAAACACCATATATTTT. Its translation: CASSTTGSSGNTIYF. The full variable domain, in which reference TRBV19 and TRBJ1-3 provide the parts outside the CDR3, is DGGITQSPKYLFRKEGQNVTLSCEQNLNHDAMYWYRQDPGQGLRLIYYSQIVNDFQKGDIAEGYSVSREKKESFPLTVTSAQKNPTAFYLCASSTTGSSGNTIYFGEGSWLTVV.

The V gene is TRBV4-2, the J gene TRBJ1-1, with a weak D call TRBD1 (5 bases). The CDR3 sequence is 12 residues long. V gave up 6 bases and J gave up 6 bases, with 11 bases separating them. Germline V lookup: CDR1 LGHNA, CDR2 YNFKEQ. The CDR3, as DNA: TGTGCCAGCAGGGGCGGGGGGGCTGAAGCTTTCTTT. Protein product: CASRGGGAEAFF.

The chain joins TRBV25-1 to TRBJ2-4; D is perhaps TRBD1 (6 bases). The CDR3 is made up of 18 amino acids. V dropped 4 bases and J dropped 10 bases, with 29 bases sitting between them. The germline gives CDR1 MGHDK, CDR2 SYGVNS. The CDR3 protein is CASSGRFRGRPASRIQYF. For the CDR3, the DNA is TGTGCCAGCAGTGGTCGCTTCAGGGGCCGCCCTGCGAGTCGGATTCAGTACTTC. Together with reference TRBV25-1 and TRBJ2-4, the CDR3 gives the full variable domain: EADIYQTPRYLVIGTGKKITLECSQTMGHDKMYWYQQDPGMELHLIHYSYGVNSTEKGDLSSESTVSRIRTEHFPLTLESARPSHTSQYLCASSGRFRGRPASRIQYFGAGTRLSVL.

This chain uses TRBV28 with TRBJ1-5; possible D gene TRBD1, 6 bases. The V gene's germline CDR1 is MDHEN and CDR2 SYDVKM. The CDR3 has 14 amino acids. V gave up 1 base and J gave up 5 bases, with 9 bases separating them. This chain's CDR3 is CASSLSGDYQPQHF. In DNA, the CDR3 is TGTGCCAGCAGTTTATCAGGGGATTATCAGCCCCAGCATTTT.